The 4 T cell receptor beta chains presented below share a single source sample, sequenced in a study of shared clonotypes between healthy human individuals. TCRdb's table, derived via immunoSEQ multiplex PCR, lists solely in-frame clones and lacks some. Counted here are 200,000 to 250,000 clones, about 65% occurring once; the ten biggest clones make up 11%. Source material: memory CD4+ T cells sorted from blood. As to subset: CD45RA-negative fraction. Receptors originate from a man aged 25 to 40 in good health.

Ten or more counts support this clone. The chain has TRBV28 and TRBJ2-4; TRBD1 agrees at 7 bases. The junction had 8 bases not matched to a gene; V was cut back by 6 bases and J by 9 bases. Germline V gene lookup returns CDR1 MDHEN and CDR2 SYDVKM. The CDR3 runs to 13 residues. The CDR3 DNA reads TGTGCCAGCAGACACCAGGGGGATCGCATTCAGTACTTC. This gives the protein CASRHQGDRIQYF.

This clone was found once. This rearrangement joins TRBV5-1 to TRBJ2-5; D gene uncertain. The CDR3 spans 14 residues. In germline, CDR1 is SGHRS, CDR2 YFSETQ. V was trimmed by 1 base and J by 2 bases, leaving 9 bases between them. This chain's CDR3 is CASSLRVGQETQYF. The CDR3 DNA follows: TGCGCCAGCAGCTTGAGGGTGGGACAAGAGACCCAGTACTTC.

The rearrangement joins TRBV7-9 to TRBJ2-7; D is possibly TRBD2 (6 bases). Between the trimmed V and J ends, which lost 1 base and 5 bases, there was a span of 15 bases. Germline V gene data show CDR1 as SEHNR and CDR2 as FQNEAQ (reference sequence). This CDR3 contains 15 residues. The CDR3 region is CASSLVFGGKDEQYF. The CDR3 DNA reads TGTGCCAGCAGCTTAGTTTTTGGCGGGAAGGACGAGCAGTACTTC. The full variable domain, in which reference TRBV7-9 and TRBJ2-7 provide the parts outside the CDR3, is DTGVSQNPRHKITKRGQNVTFRCDPISEHNRLYWYRQTLGQGPEFLTYFQNEAQLEKSRLLSDRFSAERPKGSFSTLEIQRTEQGDSAMYLCASSLVFGGKDEQYFGPGTRLTVT.

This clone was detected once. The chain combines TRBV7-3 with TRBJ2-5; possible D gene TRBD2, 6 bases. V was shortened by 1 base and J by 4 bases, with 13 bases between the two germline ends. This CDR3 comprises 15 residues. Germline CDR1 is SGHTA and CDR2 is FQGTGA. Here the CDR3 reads CASSLMPGVGETQYF. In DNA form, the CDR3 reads TGTGCCAGCAGCTTAATGCCGGGGGTAGGAGAGACCCAGTACTTC.